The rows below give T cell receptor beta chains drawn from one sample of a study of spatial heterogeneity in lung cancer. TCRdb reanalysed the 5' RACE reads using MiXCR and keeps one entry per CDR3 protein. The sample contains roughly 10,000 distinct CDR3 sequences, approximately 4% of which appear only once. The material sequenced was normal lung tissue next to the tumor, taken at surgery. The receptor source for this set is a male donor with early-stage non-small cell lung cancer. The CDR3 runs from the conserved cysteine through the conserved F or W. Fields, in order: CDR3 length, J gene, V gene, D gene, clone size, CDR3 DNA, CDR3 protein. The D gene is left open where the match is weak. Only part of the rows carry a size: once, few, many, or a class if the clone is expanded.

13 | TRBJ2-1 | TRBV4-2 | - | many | TGTGCCAGCAGTCCCGGGGGCGTAAATGAGCAGTTCTTC | CASSPGGVNEQFF
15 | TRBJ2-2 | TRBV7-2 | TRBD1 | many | TGTGCCAGCAGAACCGGGACAGGTCTTTCCGGGGAGCTGTTTTTT | CASRTGTGLSGELFF
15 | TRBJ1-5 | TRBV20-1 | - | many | TGCAGTGCTGCCACCGGGACACCGGGCAATCAGCCCCAGCATTTT | CSAATGTPGNQPQHF
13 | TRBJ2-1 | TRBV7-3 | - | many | TGTGCCAGCAGCCTCACGGGGGAAAATGAGCAGTTCTTC | CASSLTGENEQFF
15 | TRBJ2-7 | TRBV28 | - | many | TGTGCCAGCAGGGACGGGACTTACAGCTCCTACGAGCAGTACTTC | CASRDGTYSSYEQYF
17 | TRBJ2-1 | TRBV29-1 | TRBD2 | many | TGCAGCGTTGAATTTCTAGCGGGAGCGAACTCCTACAATGAGCAGTTCTTC | CSVEFLAGANSYNEQFF
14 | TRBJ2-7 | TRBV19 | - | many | TGTGCCAGTTCCCCCGGGCGGACTAACTACGAGCAGTACTTC | CASSPGRTNYEQYF
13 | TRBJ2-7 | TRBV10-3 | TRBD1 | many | TGTGCCATCAGTGGAGGACAGGGTAGCGAGCAGTACTTC | CAISGGQGSEQYF
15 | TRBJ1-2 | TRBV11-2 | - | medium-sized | TGTGCCAGCAGCTTACCCGGGTTTGACGTAGGTGGCTACACCTTC | CASSLPGFDVGGYTF
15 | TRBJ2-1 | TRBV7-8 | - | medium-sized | TGTGCCAGCAGCTTAGAGGGTGGAACCTACAATGAGCAGTTCTTC | CASSLEGGTYNEQFF
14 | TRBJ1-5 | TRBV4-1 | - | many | TGCGCCAGCACCCGGATAGTCGGCGATCAGCCCCAGCATTTT | CASTRIVGDQPQHF
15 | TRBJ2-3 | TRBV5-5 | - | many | TGTGCCAGCAGTCCCGGGGGAGCTAGCGATGATACGCAGTATTTT | CASSPGGASDDTQYF
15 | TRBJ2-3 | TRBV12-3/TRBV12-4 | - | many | TGTGCCAGCAGTTTTTGGGGACAATCCACAGATACGCAGTATTTT | CASSFWGQSTDTQYF
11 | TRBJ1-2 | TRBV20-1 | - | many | TGCAGTCCGGGCCCGCTCGGAGGCTACACCTTC | CSPGPLGGYTF
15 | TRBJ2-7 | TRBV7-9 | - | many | TGTGCCAGCAGCTCCTCTTTGGGGCAGGTAGGCGAGCAGTACTTC | CASSSSLGQVGEQYF
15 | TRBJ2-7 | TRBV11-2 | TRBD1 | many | TGTGCCAGCAGCCCTCCCGGGACAGGCTCCTACGAGCAGTACTTC | CASSPPGTGSYEQYF
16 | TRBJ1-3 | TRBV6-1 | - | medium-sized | TGTGCCAGCACCGTAGGAGAGATCGACTCTGGAAACACCATATATTTT | CASTVGEIDSGNTIYF
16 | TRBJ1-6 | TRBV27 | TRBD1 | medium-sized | TGTGCCACCCAAGATGCCCAGAACAGGGGGGGTTCACCCCTCCACTTT | CATQDAQNRGGSPLHF
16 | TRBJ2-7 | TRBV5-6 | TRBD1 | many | TGTGCCAGCAGCATAGGACAGGGCATTCGGGCCGGCGAGCAGTACTTC | CASSIGQGIRAGEQYF
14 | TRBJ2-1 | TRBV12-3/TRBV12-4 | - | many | TGTGCCAGCAGTCCCCGCCGGTACAACAATGAGCAGTTCTTC | CASSPRRYNNEQFF
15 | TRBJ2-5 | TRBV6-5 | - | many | TGTGCCTCCTACTCAGGCGCAGGCCACCAAGAGACCCAGTACTTC | CASYSGAGHQETQYF
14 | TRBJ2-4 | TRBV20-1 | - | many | TGCAGTGCTAGAGATGAAGGACCCAAGGGCATTCAGTACTTC | CSARDEGPKGIQYF
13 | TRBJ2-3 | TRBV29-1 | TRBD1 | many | TGCAGCGTTACCCCAGGGGGCCCAGATACGCAGTATTTT | CSVTPGGPDTQYF
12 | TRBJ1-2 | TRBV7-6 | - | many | TGTGCCAGCAGCTTACCGGGACGTGGCTACACCTTC | CASSLPGRGYTF
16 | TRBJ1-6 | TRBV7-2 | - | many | TGTGCCAGCAGCCGTTTTACCGACAGTAAATCTTCGCCCCTCCACTTT | CASSRFTDSKSSPLHF
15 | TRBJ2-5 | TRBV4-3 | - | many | TGCGCCAGCAGCCAAGCACAGGGAAGGCAAGAGACCCAGTACTTC | CASSQAQGRQETQYF
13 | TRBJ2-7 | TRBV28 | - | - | TGTGCCAGCAGTTTAGGGCAGGCCCACGAGCAGTACTTC | CASSLGQAHEQYF
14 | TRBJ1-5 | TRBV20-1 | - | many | TGCAGTGCTAGGGGAGGGGCTAGCAATCAGCCCCAGCATTTT | CSARGGASNQPQHF
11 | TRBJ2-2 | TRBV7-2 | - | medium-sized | TGTGCCAGCAGCTACCCCGGGACGGCTATTTTT | CASSYPGTAIF
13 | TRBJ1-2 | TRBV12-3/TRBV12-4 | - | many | TGTGCCAGCCGAGTTTCAGGAGAAAATGGCTACACCTTC | CASRVSGENGYTF
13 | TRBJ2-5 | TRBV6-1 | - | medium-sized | TGTGCCAGCAGAGACTGGGGCCAAGAGACCCAGTACTTC | CASRDWGQETQYF
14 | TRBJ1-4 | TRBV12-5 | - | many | TGTGCTAGTGGCCCTGGGCAGCCTAATGAAAAACTGTTTTTT | CASGPGQPNEKLFF
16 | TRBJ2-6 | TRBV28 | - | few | TGTGCCAGCCTGAAACCCATCGGCTCTGGGGCCAACGTCCTGACTTTC | CASLKPIGSGANVLTF
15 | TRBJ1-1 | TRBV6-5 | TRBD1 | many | TGTGCCAGCAGTTCGGGACAGAGTATGAACACTGAAGCTTTCTTT | CASSSGQSMNTEAFF
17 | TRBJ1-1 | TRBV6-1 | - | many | TGTGCCAGCAGTGAAGAGCTCAGGGCACTCGGTGACACTGAAGCTTTCTTT | CASSEELRALGDTEAFF
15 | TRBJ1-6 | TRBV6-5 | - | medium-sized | TGTGCCAGCAGCCACTCCGCGGCTAATAATTCACCCCTCCACTTT | CASSHSAANNSPLHF
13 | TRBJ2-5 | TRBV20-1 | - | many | TGCAGTGCTTGGGACGGGCGGCGAGAGACCCAGTACTTC | CSAWDGRRETQYF
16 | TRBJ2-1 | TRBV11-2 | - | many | TGTGCCAGCAGCTTAGCGGCCCTAAGCTCCTACAATGAGCAGTTCTTC | CASSLAALSSYNEQFF
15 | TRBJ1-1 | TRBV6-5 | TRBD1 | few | TGTGCCAGCAGTGACTCCAGGGGGCTCAGCGCTGAAGCTTTCTTT | CASSDSRGLSAEAFF
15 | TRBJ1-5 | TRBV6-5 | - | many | TGTGCCAGCAGTTACTACCCTACAGGGAATCAGCCCCAGCATTTT | CASSYYPTGNQPQHF
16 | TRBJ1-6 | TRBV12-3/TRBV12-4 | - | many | TGTGCCAGCAGTCTTAACAAGGGACGGACTAATTCACCCCTCCACTTT | CASSLNKGRTNSPLHF
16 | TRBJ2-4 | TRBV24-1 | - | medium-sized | TGTGCCACCAGTGATTTGGGTCAGATAGCCAAAAACATTCAGTACTTC | CATSDLGQIAKNIQYF
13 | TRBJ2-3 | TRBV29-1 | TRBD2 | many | TGCAGCGTTGCGCGGGGGAGCACAGATATGCAGTATTTT | CSVARGSTDMQYF
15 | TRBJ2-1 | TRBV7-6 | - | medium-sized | TGTGCCAGCAGCTTAACAGGGAGCTCCTACAATGAGCAGTTCTTC | CASSLTGSSYNEQFF
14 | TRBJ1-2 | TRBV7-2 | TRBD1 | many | TGTGCCAGCAGCCCCCGGACAGGGGGCAAGGGCTACACCTTC | CASSPRTGGKGYTF
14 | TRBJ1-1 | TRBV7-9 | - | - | TGTGCCAGCAGCTTGGACAGCTGGGGAACTGAAGCTTTCTTT | CASSLDSWGTEAFF
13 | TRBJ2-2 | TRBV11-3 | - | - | TGTGTCAGCAGTCCAGCAGGAAAAGGGGAGCTGTTTTTT | CVSSPAGKGELFF
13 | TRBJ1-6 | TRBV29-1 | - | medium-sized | TGCAGCGTTGAAGAAGTCAGGGGACAACCCCTCCACTTT | CSVEEVRGQPLHF
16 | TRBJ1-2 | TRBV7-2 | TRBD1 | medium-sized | TGTGCCAGCAGCTCGTCCCTCCGGGACAGGGTCTATGGCTACACCTTC | CASSSSLRDRVYGYTF